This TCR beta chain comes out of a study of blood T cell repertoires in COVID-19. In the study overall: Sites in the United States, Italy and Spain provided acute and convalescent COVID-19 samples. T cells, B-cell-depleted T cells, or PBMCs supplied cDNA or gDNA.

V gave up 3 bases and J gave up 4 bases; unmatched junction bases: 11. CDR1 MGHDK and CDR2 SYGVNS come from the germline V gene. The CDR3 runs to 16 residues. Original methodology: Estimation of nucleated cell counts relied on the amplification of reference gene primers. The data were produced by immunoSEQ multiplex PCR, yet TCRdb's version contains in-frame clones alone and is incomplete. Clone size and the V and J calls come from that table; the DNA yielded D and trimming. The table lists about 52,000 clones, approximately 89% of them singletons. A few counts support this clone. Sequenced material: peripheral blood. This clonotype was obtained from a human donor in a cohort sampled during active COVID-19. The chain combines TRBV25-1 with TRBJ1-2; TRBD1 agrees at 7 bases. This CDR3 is CASSDPGTATFYGYTF. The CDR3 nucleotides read TGTGCCAGCAGTGACCCCGGGACAGCGACCTTCTATGGCTACACCTTC.